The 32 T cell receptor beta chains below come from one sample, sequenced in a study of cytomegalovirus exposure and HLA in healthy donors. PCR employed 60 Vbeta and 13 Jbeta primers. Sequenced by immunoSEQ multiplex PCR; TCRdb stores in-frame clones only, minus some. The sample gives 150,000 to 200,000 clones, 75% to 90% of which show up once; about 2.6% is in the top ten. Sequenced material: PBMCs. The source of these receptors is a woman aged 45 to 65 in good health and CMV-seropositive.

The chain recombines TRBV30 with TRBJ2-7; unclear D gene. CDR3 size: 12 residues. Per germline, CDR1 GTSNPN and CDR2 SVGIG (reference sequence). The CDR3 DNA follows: TGTTTCAAGCAGAAGGCGGCATACGAGCAGTACTTC. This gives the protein CFKQKAAYEQYF.

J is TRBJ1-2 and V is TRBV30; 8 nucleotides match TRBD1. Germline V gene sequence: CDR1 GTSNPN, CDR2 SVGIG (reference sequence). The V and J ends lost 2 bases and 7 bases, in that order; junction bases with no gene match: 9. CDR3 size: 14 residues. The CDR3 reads CAWSSRQGYSGYTF. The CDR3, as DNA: TGTGCCTGGAGTTCTAGACAGGGGTACTCTGGCTACACCTTC.

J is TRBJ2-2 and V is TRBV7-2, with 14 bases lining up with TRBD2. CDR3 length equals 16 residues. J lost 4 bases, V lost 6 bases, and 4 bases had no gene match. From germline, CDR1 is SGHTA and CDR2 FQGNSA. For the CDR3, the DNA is TGTGCCAGCAGTTCAGGACTAGCGGGGGGCACCGGGGAGCTGTTTTTT. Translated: CASSSGLAGGTGELFF.

In DNA form, the CDR3 reads TGTGCCAGCAGCTTAGGGTCCGGGAAGGAGACAGATACGCAGTATTTT. This sequence encodes CASSLGSGKETDTQYF. The chain joins TRBV11-2 to TRBJ2-3; D possibly corresponds to TRBD2 (5 bases). The germline gives CDR1 SGHAT, CDR2 FQNNGV. Trimming stripped 1 base from V and 3 bases from J, with 14 bases between. The CDR3 consists of 16 residues.

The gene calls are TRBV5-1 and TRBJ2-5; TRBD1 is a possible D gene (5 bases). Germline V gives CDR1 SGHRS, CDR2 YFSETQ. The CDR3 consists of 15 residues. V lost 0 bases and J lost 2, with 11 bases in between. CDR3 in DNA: TGCGCCAGCAGCTTGGACTCAGGGCGTCAAGAGACCCAGTACTTC. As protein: CASSLDSGRQETQYF. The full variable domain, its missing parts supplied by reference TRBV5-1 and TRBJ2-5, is KAGVTQTPRYLIKTRGQQVTLSCSPISGHRSVSWYQQTPGQGLQFLFEYFSETQRNKGNFPGRFSGRQFSNSRSEMNVSTLELGDSALYLCASSLDSGRQETQYFGPGTRLLVL.

The CDR3 region is CASSERLRNQPQHF. CDR3 sequence (DNA): TGTGCCAGCAGTGAAAGACTGCGCAATCAGCCCCAGCATTTT. The chain carries TRBV2 and TRBJ1-5; D is undetermined. CDR3 length equals 14 residues. Between the trimmed V and J ends, which lost 2 bases and 2 bases, there was a span of 7 bases. In germline, CDR1 is SNHLY, CDR2 FYNNEI.

The CDR3 here is CASSFPGQGGEQYF. The CDR3 DNA is TGTGCCAGCAGCTTTCCCGGACAGGGAGGCGAGCAGTACTTC. The chain couples TRBV5-5 to TRBJ2-7, with 8 nucleotides matching TRBD1. Germline loops: CDR1 SGHKS, CDR2 YYEKEE (reference sequence). Losses at the gene ends were 2 bases for V and 6 bases for J; bases not matched to a gene: 7. The CDR3 length is 14 residues.

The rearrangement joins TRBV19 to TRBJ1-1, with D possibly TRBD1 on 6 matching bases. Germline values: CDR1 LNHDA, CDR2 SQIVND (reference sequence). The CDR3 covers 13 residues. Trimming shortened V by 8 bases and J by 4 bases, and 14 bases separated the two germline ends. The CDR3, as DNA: TGTGCCAGTTCAGGGGTTTCGGGCACTGAAGCTTTCTTT. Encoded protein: CASSGVSGTEAFF.

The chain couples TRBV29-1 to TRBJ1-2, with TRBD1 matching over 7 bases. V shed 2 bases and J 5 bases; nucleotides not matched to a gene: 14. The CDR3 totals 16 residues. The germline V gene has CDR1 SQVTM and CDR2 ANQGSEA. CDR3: CSVEKGATGSSYGYTF. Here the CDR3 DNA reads TGCAGCGTTGAAAAGGGGGCAACAGGAAGTTCATATGGCTACACCTTC.

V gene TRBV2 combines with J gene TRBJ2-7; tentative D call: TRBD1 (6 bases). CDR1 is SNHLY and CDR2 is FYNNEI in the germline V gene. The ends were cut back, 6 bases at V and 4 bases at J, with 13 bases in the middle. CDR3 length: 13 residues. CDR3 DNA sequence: TGTGCCAGCAGACCGGACAGCTCTTACGAGCAGTACTTC. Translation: CASRPDSSYEQYF.

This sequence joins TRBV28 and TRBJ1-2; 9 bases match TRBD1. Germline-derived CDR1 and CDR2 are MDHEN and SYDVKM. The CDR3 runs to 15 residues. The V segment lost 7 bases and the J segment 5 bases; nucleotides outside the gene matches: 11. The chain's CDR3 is CASTSSQGAYYGYTF. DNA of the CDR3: TGTGCCAGCACATCCTCACAGGGGGCGTATTATGGCTACACCTTC.

CDR3 residues: CASSLSPSRGPPYEQYF. The CDR3 DNA reads as TGTGCCAGCAGCTTAAGCCCCAGCAGGGGGCCCCCCTACGAGCAGTACTTC. The chain recombines TRBV7-3 with TRBJ2-7, with TRBD1 identical over 8 bases. V dropped 1 base and J dropped 2; count of bases not matched to a gene: 10. This CDR3 is built from 17 residues. Per germline, CDR1 SGHTA and CDR2 FQGTGA.

CDR3 protein: CASSPRVLSRNTEAFF. CDR3 coding DNA: TGCGCCAGCAGCCCCCGGGTCCTATCAAGGAACACTGAAGCTTTCTTT. This sequence joins TRBV4-1 and TRBJ1-1; no definite D call. V lost 4 bases and J 1 base, leaving 16 bases between the germline ends. The CDR3 is 16 amino acids. Germline V gene data show CDR1 as MGHRA and CDR2 as YSYEKL.

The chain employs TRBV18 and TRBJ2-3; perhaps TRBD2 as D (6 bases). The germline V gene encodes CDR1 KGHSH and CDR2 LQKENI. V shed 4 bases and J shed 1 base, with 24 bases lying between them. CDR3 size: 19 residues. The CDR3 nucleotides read TGTGCCAGCTCACGCACCGGGACTGACGTGCTATTGCGCACAGATACGCAGTATTTT. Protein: CASSRTGTDVLLRTDTQYF.

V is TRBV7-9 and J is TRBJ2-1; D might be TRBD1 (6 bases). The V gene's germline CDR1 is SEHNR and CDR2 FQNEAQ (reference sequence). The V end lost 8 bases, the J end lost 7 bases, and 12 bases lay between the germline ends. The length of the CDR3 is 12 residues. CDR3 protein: CASGTQGNEQFF. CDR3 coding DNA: TGTGCCAGCGGAACCCAGGGGAATGAGCAGTTCTTC.

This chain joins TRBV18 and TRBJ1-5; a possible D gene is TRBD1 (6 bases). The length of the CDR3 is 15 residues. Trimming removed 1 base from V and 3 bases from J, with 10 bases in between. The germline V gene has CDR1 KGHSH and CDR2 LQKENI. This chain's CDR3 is CASSPQRDNNQPQHF. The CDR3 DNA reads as TGTGCCAGCTCACCACAACGGGACAACAATCAGCCCCAGCATTTT.

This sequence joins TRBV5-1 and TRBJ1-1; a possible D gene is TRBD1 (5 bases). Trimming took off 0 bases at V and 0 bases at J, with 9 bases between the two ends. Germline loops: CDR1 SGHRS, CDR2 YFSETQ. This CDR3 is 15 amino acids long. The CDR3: CASSLGDFMNTEAFF. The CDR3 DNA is TGCGCCAGCAGCTTGGGGGACTTCATGAACACTGAAGCTTTCTTT. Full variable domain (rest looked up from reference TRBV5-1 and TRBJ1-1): KAGVTQTPRYLIKTRGQQVTLSCSPISGHRSVSWYQQTPGQGLQFLFEYFSETQRNKGNFPGRFSGRQFSNSRSEMNVSTLELGDSALYLCASSLGDFMNTEAFFGQGTRLTVV.

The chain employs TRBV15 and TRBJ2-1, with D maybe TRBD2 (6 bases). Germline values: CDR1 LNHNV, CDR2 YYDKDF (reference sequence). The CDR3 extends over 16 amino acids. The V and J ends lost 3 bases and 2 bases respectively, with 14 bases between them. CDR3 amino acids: CATSSPTSPPYNEQFF. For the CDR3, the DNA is TGTGCCACCAGCAGTCCCACTAGCCCTCCCTACAATGAGCAGTTCTTC.

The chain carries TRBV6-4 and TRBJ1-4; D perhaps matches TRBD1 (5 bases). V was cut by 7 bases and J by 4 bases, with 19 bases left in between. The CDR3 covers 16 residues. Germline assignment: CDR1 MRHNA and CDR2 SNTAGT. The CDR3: CASTSSPGELNEKLFF. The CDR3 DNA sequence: TGTGCCAGCACCTCTTCCCCGGGGGAACTTAATGAAAAACTGTTTTTT.

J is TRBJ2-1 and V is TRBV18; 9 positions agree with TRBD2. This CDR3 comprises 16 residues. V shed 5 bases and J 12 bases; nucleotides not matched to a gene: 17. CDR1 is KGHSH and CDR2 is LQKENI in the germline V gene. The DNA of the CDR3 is TGTGCCAGCTCAAGAGAGACCGGGACTAGCAGGAAGGCGCAGTTCTTC. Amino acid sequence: CASSRETGTSRKAQFF.

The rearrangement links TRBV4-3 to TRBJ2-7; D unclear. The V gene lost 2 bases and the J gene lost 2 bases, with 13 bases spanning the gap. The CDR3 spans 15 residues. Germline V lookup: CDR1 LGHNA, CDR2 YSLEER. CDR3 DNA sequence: TGCGCCAGCAGCCAATCGCCTGACACGACCTACGAGCAGTACTTC. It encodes CASSQSPDTTYEQYF.

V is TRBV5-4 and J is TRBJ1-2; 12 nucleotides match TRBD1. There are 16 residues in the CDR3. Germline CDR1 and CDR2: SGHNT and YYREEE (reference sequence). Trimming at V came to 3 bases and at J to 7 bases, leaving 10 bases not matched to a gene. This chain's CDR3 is CASSSGTGGTSGGYTF. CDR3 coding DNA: TGTGCCAGCAGCTCCGGGACAGGGGGCACCTCAGGTGGCTACACCTTC.

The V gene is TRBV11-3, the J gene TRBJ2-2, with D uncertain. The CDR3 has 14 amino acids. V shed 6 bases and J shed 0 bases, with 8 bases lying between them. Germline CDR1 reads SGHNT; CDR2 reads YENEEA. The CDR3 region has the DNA TGTGCCAGCAGGATCCGGGCGAACACCGGGGAGCTGTTTTTT. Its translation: CASRIRANTGELFF.

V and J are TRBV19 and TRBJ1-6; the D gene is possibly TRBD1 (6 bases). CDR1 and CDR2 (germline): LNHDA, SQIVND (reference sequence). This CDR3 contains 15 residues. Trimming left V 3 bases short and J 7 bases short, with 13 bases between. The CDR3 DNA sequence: TGTGCCAGTAGTATGACAGGCCCGAGCAATTCACCCCTCCACTTT. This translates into CASSMTGPSNSPLHF.

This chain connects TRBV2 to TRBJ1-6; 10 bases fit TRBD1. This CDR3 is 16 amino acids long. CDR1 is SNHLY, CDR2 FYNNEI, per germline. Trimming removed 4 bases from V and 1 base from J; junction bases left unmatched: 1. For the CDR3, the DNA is TGTGCCAGCAGTGCGGGACAGGGGTCCTATAATTCACCCCTCCACTTT. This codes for CASSAGQGSYNSPLHF. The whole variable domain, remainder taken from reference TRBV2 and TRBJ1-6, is EPEVTQTPSHQVTQMGQEVILRCVPISNHLYFYWYRQILGQKVEFLVSFYNNEISEKSEIFDDQFSVERPDGSNFTLKIRSTKLEDSAMYFCASSAGQGSYNSPLHFGNGTRLTVT.

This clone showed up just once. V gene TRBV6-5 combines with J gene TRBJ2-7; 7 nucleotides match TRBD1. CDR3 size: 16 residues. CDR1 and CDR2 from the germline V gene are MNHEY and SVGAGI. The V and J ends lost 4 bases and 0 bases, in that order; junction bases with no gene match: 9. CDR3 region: CASSSSGTETSYEQYF. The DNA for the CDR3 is TGTGCCAGCAGTTCATCCGGGACAGAGACCTCCTACGAGCAGTACTTC.

This CDR3 reads CASSLDRGKAGNTIYF. The CDR3 bases are TGTGCCAGCAGCTTAGACAGGGGAAAGGCTGGAAACACCATATATTTT. The rearrangement links TRBV13 to TRBJ1-3; TRBD1 matches at 7 bases. CDR1 PRHDT and CDR2 FYEKMQ come from the germline V gene (reference sequence). The length of the CDR3 is 16 residues. J lost 2 bases, V lost 1 base, and 5 bases had no gene match.

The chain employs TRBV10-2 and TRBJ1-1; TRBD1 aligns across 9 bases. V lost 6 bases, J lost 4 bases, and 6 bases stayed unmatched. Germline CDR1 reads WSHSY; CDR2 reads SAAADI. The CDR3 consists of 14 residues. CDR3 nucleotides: TGCGCCAGCAGGGGACAGGGAAGGTCCACTGAAGCTTTCTTT. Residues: CASRGQGRSTEAFF.

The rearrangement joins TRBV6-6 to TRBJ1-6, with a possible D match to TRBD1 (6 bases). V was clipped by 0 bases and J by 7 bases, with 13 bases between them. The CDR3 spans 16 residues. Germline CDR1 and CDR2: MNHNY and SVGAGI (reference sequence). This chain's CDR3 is CASSYSIWQGNSPLHF. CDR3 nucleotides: TGTGCCAGCAGTTACTCGATCTGGCAGGGGAATTCACCCCTCCACTTT.

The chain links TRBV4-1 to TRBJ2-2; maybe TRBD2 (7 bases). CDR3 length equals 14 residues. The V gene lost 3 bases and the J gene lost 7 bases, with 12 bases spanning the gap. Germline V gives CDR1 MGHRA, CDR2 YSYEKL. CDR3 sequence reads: CASSQGGGGGELFF. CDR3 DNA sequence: TGCGCCAGCAGCCAGGGGGGCGGGGGCGGGGAGCTGTTTTTT.

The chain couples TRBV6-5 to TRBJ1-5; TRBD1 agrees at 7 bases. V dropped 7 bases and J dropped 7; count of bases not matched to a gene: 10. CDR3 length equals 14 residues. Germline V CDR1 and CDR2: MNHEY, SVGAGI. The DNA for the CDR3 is TGTGCCAGCACCTTACAGGGGATCGGGCAGCCCCAGCATTTT. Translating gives CASTLQGIGQPQHF.

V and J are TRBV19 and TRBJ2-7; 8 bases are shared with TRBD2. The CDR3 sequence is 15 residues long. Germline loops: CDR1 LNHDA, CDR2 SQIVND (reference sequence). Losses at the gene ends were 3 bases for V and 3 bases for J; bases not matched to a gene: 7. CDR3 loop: CASSIQRGSDYEQYF. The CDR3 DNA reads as TGTGCCAGTAGTATCCAGCGGGGGAGCGACTACGAGCAGTACTTC. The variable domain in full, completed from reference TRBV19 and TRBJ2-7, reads DGGITQSPKYLFRKEGQNVTLSCEQNLNHDAMYWYRQDPGQGLRLIYYSQIVNDFQKGDIAEGYSVSREKKESFPLTVTSAQKNPTAFYLCASSIQRGSDYEQYFGPGTRLTVT.